These 14 T cell receptor beta chains were sequenced from one sample in a study of OX40 agonist ivuxolimab in advanced cancers. Using immunoSEQ multiplex PCR, the repertoire was profiled, and TCRdb retains in-frame clones only, with some absent. The sample has about 42,000 clones, 75% to 90% seen once. The material sequenced was CD4+ or CD8+ T cells sorted from blood, taken in a trial of the OX40 agonist ivuxolimab. Receptors originate from an adult with an advanced solid tumor such as melanoma, head and neck, liver or kidney cancer.

The V call is TRBV7-9, the J call TRBJ1-1; no firm D call. The CDR3 is 14 amino acids. The V gene lost 2 bases and the J gene lost 1 base, with 8 bases spanning the gap. Germline V CDR1 and CDR2: SEHNR, FQNEAQ (reference sequence). The CDR3 DNA sequence: TGTGCCAGCAGCTTACTTCCAGGGAACACTGAAGCTTTCTTT. It codes for CASSLLPGNTEAFF.

J is TRBJ2-7 and V is TRBV7-9, with no clear D. With 2 bases removed from V and 3 bases from J, the gap between germline ends came to 14 bases. This CDR3 has 15 residues. Germline values: CDR1 SEHNR, CDR2 FQNEAQ (reference sequence). CDR3 DNA sequence: TGTGCCAGCAGCTTAAGTCTACCCGGGCGCTACGAGCAGTACTTC. It translates to CASSLSLPGRYEQYF. Variable domain in full (rest from reference TRBV7-9 and TRBJ2-7): DTGVSQNPRHKITKRGQNVTFRCDPISEHNRLYWYRQTLGQGPEFLTYFQNEAQLEKSRLLSDRFSAERPKGSFSTLEIQRTEQGDSAMYLCASSLSLPGRYEQYFGPGTRLTVT.

V is TRBV29-1 and J is TRBJ2-1; 11 positions agree with TRBD2. V was clipped by 7 bases and J by 7 bases; unmatched bases: 9. The CDR3 covers 14 residues. The germline V gene has CDR1 SQVTM and CDR2 ANQGSEA. The CDR3 region is CSAVAGGPRNEQFF. The CDR3 region has the DNA TGCAGCGCTGTAGCGGGAGGGCCGAGAAATGAGCAGTTCTTC.

The chain has TRBV28 and TRBJ1-1; 7 bases line up with TRBD1. Germline CDR1 MDHEN, CDR2 SYDVKM. After removal of 6 bases from V and 0 bases from J, the junction contained 10 bases not matched to a gene. The CDR3 runs to 16 residues. CDR3 protein: CASSPHRDRLNTEAFF. CDR3 nucleotides: TGTGCCAGCAGCCCTCATCGGGACAGATTGAACACTGAAGCTTTCTTT.

V gene TRBV10-1 combines with J gene TRBJ2-1; D perhaps matches TRBD1 (6 bases). CDR1 WNHNN and CDR2 SYGVQD come from the germline V gene (reference sequence). The V and J ends lost 2 bases and 7 bases respectively, with 15 bases between them. The CDR3 totals 15 residues. In nucleotides, the CDR3 is TGCGCCAGCAGTGAGCAGGGGTCGTGGTTGAATGAGCAGTTCTTC. It translates to CASSEQGSWLNEQFF.

The V call is TRBV6-1, the J call TRBJ2-7, with a possible D match to TRBD1 (6 bases). Germline assignment: CDR1 MNHNS and CDR2 SASEGT. The CDR3 covers 14 residues. Trimming removed 8 bases from V and 5 bases from J, with 19 bases in between. CDR3 nucleotide sequence: TGTGCCAGCCAATCAATGTGGGGGCTCGACGAGCAGTACTTC. Protein: CASQSMWGLDEQYF.

V and J are TRBV19 and TRBJ1-1; D remains ambiguous. CDR1 is LNHDA and CDR2 is SQIVND in the germline V gene (reference sequence). The CDR3 has 14 amino acids. The V end lost 5 bases, the J end lost 4 bases, and 14 bases lay between the germline ends. The CDR3 region is CASSLSLTRTEAFF. For the CDR3, the DNA is TGTGCCAGTAGTCTCAGCCTGACCCGCACTGAAGCTTTCTTT.

This clone was seen just once. CDR3 in DNA: TGTGCCAGCTCACCAGGCCAGGGAGGAACCTACGAGCAGTACTTC. Protein: CASSPGQGGTYEQYF. The chain is built from TRBV18 and TRBJ2-7, with D tentatively TRBD2 (6 bases). Per germline, CDR1 KGHSH and CDR2 LQKENI. This CDR3 has 15 amino acids. Trimming cost V 2 bases and J 2 bases, with 13 bases left between them. Full variable domain (remainder filled in from reference TRBV18 and TRBJ2-7): NAGVMQNPRHLVRRRGQEARLRCSPMKGHSHVYWYRQLPEEGLKFMVYLQKENIIDESGMPKERFSAEFPKEGPSILRIQQVVRGDSAAYFCASSPGQGGTYEQYFGPGTRLTVT.

V gene TRBV10-2 combines with J gene TRBJ2-3; D uncertain. The CDR3 spans 11 residues. V lost 2 bases and J lost 5, with 2 bases in between. Germline V gene data show CDR1 as WSHSY and CDR2 as SAAADI. CDR3 DNA: TGCGCCAGCAGTGAGAGAGATACGCAGTATTTT. Its translation is CASSERDTQYF.

This chain joins TRBV27 and TRBJ2-1; D perhaps matches TRBD1 (5 bases). This CDR3 is built from 15 residues. Trimming shortened V by 3 bases and J by 3 bases, and 12 bases separated the two germline ends. CDR1 is MNHEY, CDR2 SMNVEV, per germline (reference sequence). This chain's CDR3 is CASSFDQGGYNEQFF. DNA for the CDR3: TGTGCCAGCAGTTTCGACCAGGGTGGCTACAATGAGCAGTTCTTC.

This clone was seen only once. CDR3: CASEGGVSYEQYF. CDR3 DNA sequence: TGTGCCAGCGAGGGCGGGGTCTCCTACGAGCAGTACTTC. The chain is built from TRBV7-2 and TRBJ2-7, with a weak D call TRBD2 (6 bases). From germline, CDR1 is SGHTA and CDR2 FQGNSA. The CDR3 has 13 amino acids. Trimming took off 8 bases at V and 0 bases at J, with 11 bases between the two ends.

The genes are TRBV9 and TRBJ1-1, with TRBD1 as a possible D gene (5 bases). The V and J ends lost 0 bases and 9 bases respectively, with 18 bases between them. In germline, CDR1 is SGDLS, CDR2 YYNGEE. The CDR3 consists of 15 residues. The CDR3 nucleotides are TGTGCCAGCAGCGTAGAGGCGGGGACCCTCACCCAAGCTTTCTTT. Translating it yields CASSVEAGTLTQAFF.

This sequence joins TRBV7-9 and TRBJ2-5; D call uncertain. The V end lost 5 bases, the J end lost 3 bases, and 16 bases lay between the germline ends. CDR1 is SEHNR, CDR2 FQNEAQ, per germline (reference sequence). The CDR3 totals 15 residues. The CDR3: CASSPWTDGKETQYF. The CDR3 DNA follows: TGTGCCAGCAGCCCATGGACGGACGGAAAAGAGACCCAGTACTTC.

The count of this clone is one. The chain carries TRBV7-3 and TRBJ2-5, with D hard to call. There are 13 residues in the CDR3. V gave up 1 base and J gave up 4 bases, with 7 bases separating them. The germline V gene encodes CDR1 SGHTA and CDR2 FQGTGA. CDR3 amino acids: CASSLRTGETQYF. The CDR3 DNA follows: TGTGCCAGCAGCTTAAGAACGGGAGAGACCCAGTACTTC.